The clone carrying this TCR beta chain was recorded a few times. Its specificity is unknown. Amplification of TCR beta CDR3 regions used RNA as the template. In the first-round RT-PCR of the TCR CDR3, the HTBI primer set was used. One entry per CDR3 protein, called by TCRdb with MiXCR from the multiplex PCR reads. The table records around 600,000 distinct CDR3 sequences, 13% to 15% of them present only once. This record comes from a study of T cells in Graves' hyperthyroidism and ophthalmopathy. Trimming cost V 1 base and J 8 bases; bases outside gene matches: 13. Germline values: CDR1 DFQATT, CDR2 SNEGSKA (reference sequence). This CDR3 spans 16 amino acids. Study-level findings and limits: By a 13 V-J model, ophthalmopathy was set apart from stable hyperthyroidism. Most clonotypes expanded in the thyroid (above 0.001) were also present in blood.

Ophthalmopathy cases scored 3 or more on the Clinical Activity Score and 4 or more on NOSPECS grade, with duration below 3 months. The TCR sequence derives from a woman younger than 30 with Graves' ophthalmopathy. The sample was blood. The chain combines TRBV20-1 with TRBJ2-1; 8 bases fit TRBD2. This CDR3 reads CSARGPRPAGGDEQFF. CDR3 coding DNA: TGCAGTGCTAGAGGTCCCCGACCGGCGGGAGGCGATGAGCAGTTCTTC.